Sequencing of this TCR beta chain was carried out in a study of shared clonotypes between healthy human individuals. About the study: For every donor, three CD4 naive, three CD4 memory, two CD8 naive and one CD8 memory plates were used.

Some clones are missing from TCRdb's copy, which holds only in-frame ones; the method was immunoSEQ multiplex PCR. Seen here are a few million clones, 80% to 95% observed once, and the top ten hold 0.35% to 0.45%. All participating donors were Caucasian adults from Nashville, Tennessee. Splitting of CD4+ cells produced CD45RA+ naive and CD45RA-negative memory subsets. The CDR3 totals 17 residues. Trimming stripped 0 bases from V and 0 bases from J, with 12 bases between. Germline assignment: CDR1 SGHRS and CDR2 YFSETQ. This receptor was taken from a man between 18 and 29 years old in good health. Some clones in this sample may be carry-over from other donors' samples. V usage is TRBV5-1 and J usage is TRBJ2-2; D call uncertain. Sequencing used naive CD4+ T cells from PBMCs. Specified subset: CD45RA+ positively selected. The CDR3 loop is CASSLAMGWANTGELFF. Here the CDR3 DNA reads TGCGCCAGCAGCTTGGCCATGGGATGGGCGAACACCGGGGAGCTGTTTTTT.